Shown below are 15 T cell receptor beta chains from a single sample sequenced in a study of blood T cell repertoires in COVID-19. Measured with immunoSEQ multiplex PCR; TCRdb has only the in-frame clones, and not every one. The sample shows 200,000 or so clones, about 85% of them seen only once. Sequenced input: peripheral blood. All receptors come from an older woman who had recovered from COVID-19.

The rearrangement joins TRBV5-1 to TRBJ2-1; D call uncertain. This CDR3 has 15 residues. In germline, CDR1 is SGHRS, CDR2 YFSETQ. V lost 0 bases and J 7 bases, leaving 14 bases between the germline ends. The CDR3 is CASSLVLASGNEQFF. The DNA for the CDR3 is TGCGCCAGCAGCTTGGTATTAGCATCGGGTAATGAGCAGTTCTTC.

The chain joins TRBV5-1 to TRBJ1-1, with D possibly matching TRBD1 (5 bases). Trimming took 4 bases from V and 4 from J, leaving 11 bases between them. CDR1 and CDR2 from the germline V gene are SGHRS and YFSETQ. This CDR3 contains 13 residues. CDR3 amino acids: CASSTQGGTEAFF. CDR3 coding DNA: TGCGCCAGCAGCACCCAGGGCGGCACTGAAGCTTTCTTT. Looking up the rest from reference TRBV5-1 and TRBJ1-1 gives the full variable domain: KAGVTQTPRYLIKTRGQQVTLSCSPISGHRSVSWYQQTPGQGLQFLFEYFSETQRNKGNFPGRFSGRQFSNSRSEMNVSTLELGDSALYLCASSTQGGTEAFFGQGTRLTVV.

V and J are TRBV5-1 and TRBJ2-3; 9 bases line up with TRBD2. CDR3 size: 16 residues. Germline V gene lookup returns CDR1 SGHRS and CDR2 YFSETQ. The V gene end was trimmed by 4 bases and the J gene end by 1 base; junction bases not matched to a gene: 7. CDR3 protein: CASSARPSGGTDTQYF. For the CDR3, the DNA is TGCGCCAGCAGCGCGAGACCTAGCGGGGGCACAGATACGCAGTATTTT.

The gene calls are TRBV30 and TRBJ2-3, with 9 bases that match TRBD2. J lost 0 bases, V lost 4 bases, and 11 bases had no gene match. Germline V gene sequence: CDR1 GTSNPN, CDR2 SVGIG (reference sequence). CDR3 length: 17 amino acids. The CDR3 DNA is TGTGCCTGGACTGGCGGGGGGGTCCTCTCTAGCACAGATACGCAGTATTTT. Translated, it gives CAWTGGGVLSSTDTQYF. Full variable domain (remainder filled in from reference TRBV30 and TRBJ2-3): SQTIHQWPATLVQPVGSPLSLECTVEGTSNPNLYWYRQAAGRGLQLLFYSVGIGQISSEVPQNLSASRPQDRQFILSSKKLLLSDSGFYLCAWTGGGVLSSTDTQYFGPGTRLTVL.

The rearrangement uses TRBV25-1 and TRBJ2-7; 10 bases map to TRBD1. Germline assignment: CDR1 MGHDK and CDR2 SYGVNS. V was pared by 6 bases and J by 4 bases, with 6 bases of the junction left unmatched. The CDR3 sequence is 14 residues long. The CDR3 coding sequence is TGTGCCAGCAGCCAGACAGGGGGCTGGTACGAGCAGTACTTC. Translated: CASSQTGGWYEQYF.

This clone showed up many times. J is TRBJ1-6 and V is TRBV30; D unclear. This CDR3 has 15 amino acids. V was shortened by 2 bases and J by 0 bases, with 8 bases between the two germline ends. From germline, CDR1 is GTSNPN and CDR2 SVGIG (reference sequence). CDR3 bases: TGTGCCTGGAGTATCATGAGCTCCTATAATTCACCCCTCCACTTT. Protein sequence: CAWSIMSSYNSPLHF.

CDR3 residues: CASSPDKGNQPQHF. The DNA of the CDR3 is TGTGCCAGTAGTCCGGACAAAGGCAATCAGCCCCAGCATTTT. This chain joins TRBV19 and TRBJ1-5; a possible D gene is TRBD1 (5 bases). Germline loops: CDR1 LNHDA, CDR2 SQIVND (reference sequence). This CDR3 is 14 amino acids long. V dropped 5 bases and J dropped 2 bases, with 10 bases sitting between them.

CDR3 in amino acids: CASSYSTRGANYEQYF. The CDR3 bases are TGTGCCAGCAGTTACTCGACGCGGGGGGCGAACTACGAGCAGTACTTC. The J gene is TRBJ2-7, the V gene TRBV6-5; TRBD2 matches 8 bases. The CDR3 covers 16 residues. Germline V gene sequence: CDR1 MNHEY, CDR2 SVGAGI. J lost 3 bases, V lost 0 bases, and 7 bases had no gene match.

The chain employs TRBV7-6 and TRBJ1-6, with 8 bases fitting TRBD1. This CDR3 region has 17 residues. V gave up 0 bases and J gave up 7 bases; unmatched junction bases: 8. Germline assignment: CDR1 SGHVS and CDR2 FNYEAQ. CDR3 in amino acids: CASSLAGGRQGNSPLHF. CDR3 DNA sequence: TGTGCCAGCAGCTTAGCGGGGGGTAGACAGGGGAATTCACCCCTCCACTTT.

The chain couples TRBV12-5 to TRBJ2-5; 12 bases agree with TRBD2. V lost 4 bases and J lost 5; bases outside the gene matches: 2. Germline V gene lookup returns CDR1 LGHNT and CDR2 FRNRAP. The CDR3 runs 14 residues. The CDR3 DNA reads TGTGCTAGTGGTTCTAGCGGGGGGGCGGAGACCCAGTACTTC. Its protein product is CASGSSGGAETQYF. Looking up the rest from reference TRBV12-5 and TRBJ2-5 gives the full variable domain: DARVTQTPRHKVTEMGQEVTMRCQPILGHNTVFWYRQTMMQGLELLAYFRNRAPLDDSGMPKDRFSAEMPDATLATLKIQPSEPRDSAVYFCASGSSGGAETQYFGPGTRLLVL.

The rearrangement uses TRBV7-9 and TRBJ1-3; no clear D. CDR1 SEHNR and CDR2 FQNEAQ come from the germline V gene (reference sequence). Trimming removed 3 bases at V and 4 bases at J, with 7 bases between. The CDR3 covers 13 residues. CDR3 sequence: CASSLGEGNTIYF. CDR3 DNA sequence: TGTGCCAGCAGCTTGGGAGAGGGAAACACCATATATTTT.

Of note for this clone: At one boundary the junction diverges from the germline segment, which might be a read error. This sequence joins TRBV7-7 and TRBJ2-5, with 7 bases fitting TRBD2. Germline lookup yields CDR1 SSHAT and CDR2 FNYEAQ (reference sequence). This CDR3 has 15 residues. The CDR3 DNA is TGTGCTAGCAGCGCTAAGGCTAGCGGTGAAGAGACCCAGTACTTC. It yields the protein CASSAKASGEETQYF.

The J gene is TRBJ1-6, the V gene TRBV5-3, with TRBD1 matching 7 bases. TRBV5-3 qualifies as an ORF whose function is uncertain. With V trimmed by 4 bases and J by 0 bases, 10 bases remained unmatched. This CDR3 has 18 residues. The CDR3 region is CARSPTTGRYSYNSPLHF. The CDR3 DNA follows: TGTGCCAGAAGCCCAACGACAGGGAGGTACTCCTATAATTCACCCCTCCACTTT.

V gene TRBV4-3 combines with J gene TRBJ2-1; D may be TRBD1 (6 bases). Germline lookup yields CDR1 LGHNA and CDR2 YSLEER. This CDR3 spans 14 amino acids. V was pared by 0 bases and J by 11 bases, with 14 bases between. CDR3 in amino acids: CASSQELYRVKQFF. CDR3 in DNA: TGCGCCAGCAGCCAAGAATTGTACAGGGTGAAGCAGTTCTTC.

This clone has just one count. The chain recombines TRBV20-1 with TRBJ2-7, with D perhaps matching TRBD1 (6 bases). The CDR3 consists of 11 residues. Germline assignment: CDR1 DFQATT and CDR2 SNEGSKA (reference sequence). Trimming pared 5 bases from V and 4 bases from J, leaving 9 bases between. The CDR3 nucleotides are TGCAGTGCTTACGACAGGTACGAGCAGTACTTC. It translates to CSAYDRYEQYF.